What follows are 5 T cell receptor beta chains derived from one specimen sequenced in a study of cytomegalovirus exposure and HLA in healthy donors. The PCR had 60 Vbeta and 13 Jbeta primers. Clones were read by immunoSEQ multiplex PCR, and TCRdb kept only the in-frame ones, dropping some. This sample carries 150,000 or so clones, approximately 80% of them seen once, and the ten largest clones take approximately 4%. Sequencing was done on a sample of PBMCs. These receptors were taken from a male donor in good health and CMV-seronegative.

The chain is built from TRBV29-1 and TRBJ2-7; TRBD1 is a possible D gene (5 bases). Trimming cost V 5 bases and J 0 bases, with 11 bases left between them. The CDR3 runs to 13 residues. The germline V gene encodes CDR1 SQVTM and CDR2 ANQGSEA. DNA for the CDR3: TGCAGCGTTAGAACAGGTCGCTCCTACGAGCAGTACTTC. Translated: CSVRTGRSYEQYF.

A note on this clone: The junction does not match germline at one end; this may be a read error. The chain uses TRBV2 and TRBJ2-5; 15 bases match TRBD2. The CDR3 has 18 residues. Germline-derived CDR1 and CDR2 are SNHLY and FYNNEI. The CDR3 spells CASIELGLAGGPGETQYF. CDR3 nucleotide sequence: TGTGCCAGCATTGAACTTGGACTAGCGGGGGGGCCGGGAGAGACCCAGTACTTC.

The chain employs TRBV11-2 and TRBJ2-1, with TRBD2 matching 9 bases. This CDR3 is 19 amino acids long. The germline CDR1 and CDR2 sequences are SGHAT and FQNNGV. The trim removed 5 bases at V and 4 bases at J, leaving 18 bases unmatched. As DNA, the CDR3 is TGTGCCAGCAGCCCACGGGCGGATTCAGCTAGCGGGGTATACAATGAGCAGTTCTTC. Protein: CASSPRADSASGVYNEQFF.

On this clone itself: The junction does not match germline at one end; this may be a read error. The chain joins TRBV18 to TRBJ2-3, with a tentative D call TRBD2 (5 bases). CDR3 length: 11 residues. Looked up from germline, CDR1 is KGHSH and CDR2 is LQKENI. The DNA for the CDR3 is TGTGCCAGCTCACCCGGAGAGAGGGTACATTTT. The encoded protein is CASSPGERVHF.

The chain uses TRBV7-2 and TRBJ2-7; perhaps TRBD1 as D (5 bases). Germline values: CDR1 SGHTA, CDR2 FQGNSA. This CDR3 contains 12 residues. The V and J ends lost 1 base and 4 bases respectively, with 5 bases between them. CDR3 sequence: CASSLGQYEQYF. CDR3 coding DNA: TGTGCCAGCAGCTTAGGACAGTACGAGCAGTACTTC.